This passage covers 19 T cell receptor beta chains from one sample sequenced in a study of T cell responses to AZD1222 COVID-19 vaccine. Generated by immunoSEQ multiplex PCR, the TCRdb table keeps only in-frame clones and is missing some. This table holds under 120,000 clones, nearly 90% found once. This specimen was peripheral blood, taken 28 days after the second AZD1222 dose. Receptors were obtained from an adult who received the AZD1222 COVID-19 vaccine.

The V and J genes are TRBV5-8 and TRBJ1-5; D remains ambiguous. The CDR3 is 15 amino acids. Trimming left V 1 base short and J 7 bases short, with 15 bases between. Germline CDR1 and CDR2: SGHTS and YDEGEE. CDR3 DNA: TGTGCCAGCAGCTTGTCGTCTGACTTTCGGCAGCCCCAGCATTTT. This translates into CASSLSSDFRQPQHF.

V gene TRBV9 combines with J gene TRBJ2-1; a weak D match, TRBD1 (6 bases). The CDR3 totals 17 residues. The V gene lost 3 bases and the J gene lost 2 bases, with 18 bases spanning the gap. Germline V lookup: CDR1 SGDLS, CDR2 YYNGEE. The CDR3 region is CASSASWVAGAYNEQFF. CDR3 in DNA: TGTGCCAGCAGCGCCTCCTGGGTAGCAGGGGCCTACAATGAGCAGTTCTTC.

This chain links TRBV2 with TRBJ2-1, with no clear D. This CDR3 is 14 amino acids long. Trimming stripped 0 bases from V and 7 bases from J, with 10 bases between. Germline CDR1 SNHLY, CDR2 FYNNEI. In nucleotides, the CDR3 is TGTGCCAGCAGTGAAGCGCTTCACGCGAATGAGCAGTTCTTC. It is translated as CASSEALHANEQFF.

CDR3 region: CASSLYQPQHF. The CDR3 region has the DNA TGTGCCAGCAGTTTATATCAGCCCCAGCATTTT. The J gene is TRBJ1-5, the V gene TRBV12-3 or TRBV12-4; no clear D gene. Trimming shortened V by 2 bases and J by 5 bases, and 1 base separated the two germline ends. This CDR3 region has 11 residues.

The chain combines TRBV7-6 with TRBJ1-6; D is perhaps TRBD1 (6 bases). Looked up from germline, CDR1 is SGHVS and CDR2 is FNYEAQ. This CDR3 contains 21 residues. V lost 5 bases and J lost 6, with 32 bases in between. The CDR3 region has the DNA TGTGCCAGCAGCCTCGTACCGATAGAAACGACAGGCCCTGGGGTTAATTCACCCCTCCACTTT. Translation: CASSLVPIETTGPGVNSPLHF.

The chain carries TRBV10-3 and TRBJ2-2; D gene ambiguous. The CDR3 is 14 amino acids. Germline assignment: CDR1 ENHRY and CDR2 SYGVKD. V was shortened by 5 bases and J by 0 bases, with 7 bases between the two germline ends. CDR3 loop: CAISRVPNTGELFF. The CDR3 DNA is TGTGCCATCAGTAGGGTGCCGAACACCGGGGAGCTGTTTTTT.

The chain recombines TRBV5-4 with TRBJ2-1; the match to TRBD2 covers 13 bases. The CDR3 covers 19 residues. J lost 2 bases, V lost 5 bases, and 13 bases had no gene match. The germline gives CDR1 SGHNT, CDR2 YYREEE (reference sequence). CDR3 nucleotide sequence: TGTGCCAGCAGTAGTGGACTAGCGGGAGCAACTGAGGCCTACAATGAGCAGTTCTTC. Protein sequence: CASSSGLAGATEAYNEQFF.

The chain recombines TRBV3-1 (or the pseudogene TRBV3-2) with TRBJ2-2; 7 nucleotides match TRBD2. The CDR3 extends over 13 amino acids. Looked up from germline, CDR1 is LGHDT and CDR2 is YNNKEL (reference sequence). The junction had 3 bases not matched to a gene; V was cut back by 4 bases and J by 7 bases. The DNA for the CDR3 is TGTGCCAGCAGCCTCGGCGGGGGCGGGGAGCTGTTTTTT. Protein product: CASSLGGGGELFF.

This chain uses TRBV6-5 with TRBJ1-2; D not certain. Germline V gene data show CDR1 as MNHEY and CDR2 as SVGAGI. The CDR3 has 14 residues. V lost 6 bases and J 4 bases, leaving 15 bases between the germline ends. CDR3 bases: TGTGCCAGCAGCCTCCTCCGGTCGAGCTATGGCTACACCTTC. This codes for CASSLLRSSYGYTF.

This clone was seen once. This sequence joins TRBV18 and TRBJ2-7; the D gene is possibly TRBD2 (6 bases). Trimming pared 2 bases from V and 2 bases from J, leaving 10 bases between. This CDR3 has 14 residues. CDR1 and CDR2 from the germline V gene are KGHSH and LQKENI. CDR3 sequence reads: CASSPGTGPYEQYF. CDR3 coding DNA: TGTGCCAGCTCACCAGGGACTGGACCCTACGAGCAGTACTTC.

This clone was found a few times. The gene calls are TRBV18 and TRBJ1-1; 7 nucleotides match TRBD1. CDR3 size: 19 residues. CDR1 and CDR2 (germline): KGHSH, LQKENI. The junction had 19 bases not matched to a gene; V was cut back by 3 bases and J by 3 bases. CDR3 in amino acids: CASSPLPTGRRGKDTEAFF. CDR3 DNA: TGTGCCAGCTCACCTCTACCGACAGGGCGGAGAGGAAAGGACACTGAAGCTTTCTTT.

This clone came up a few times. CDR3 residues: CASSLGGIGNTIYF. CDR3 coding DNA: TGTGCCAGCAGCTTGGGAGGAATTGGAAACACCATATATTTT. The rearrangement links TRBV5-5 to TRBJ1-3; no clear D. The germline CDR1 and CDR2 sequences are SGHKS and YYEKEE (reference sequence). Trimming shortened V by 0 bases and J by 3 bases, and 7 bases separated the two germline ends. This CDR3 region has 14 residues.

The rearrangement uses TRBV10-3 and TRBJ1-2; possibly TRBD1 for D (5 bases). CDR3 length equals 17 residues. V was cut by 2 bases and J by 3 bases, with 19 bases left in between. CDR1 is ENHRY and CDR2 is SYGVKD in the germline V gene. The CDR3 nucleotides are TGTGCCATCAGTGAGGAGTTGGCTTTCGGGGGAGACTATGGCTACACCTTC. This sequence encodes CAISEELAFGGDYGYTF.

The chain is built from TRBV7-9 and TRBJ2-7; D is undetermined. Deletions cut 0 bases from V and 3 bases from J, with 3 bases between. CDR1 and CDR2 (germline): SEHNR, FQNEAQ (reference sequence). The CDR3 is 12 residues long. CDR3 bases: TGTGCCAGCAGCTTAGCCAACTACGAGCAGTACTTC. This gives the protein CASSLANYEQYF.

The gene calls are TRBV19 and TRBJ1-1, with unresolved D. The CDR3 covers 14 residues. Trimming pared 5 bases from V and 1 base from J, leaving 11 bases between. Germline V gene sequence: CDR1 LNHDA, CDR2 SQIVND (reference sequence). In nucleotides, the CDR3 is TGTGCCAGTAGTGTTACTAACACGAACACTGAAGCTTTCTTT. This sequence encodes CASSVTNTNTEAFF. Looking up the rest from reference TRBV19 and TRBJ1-1 gives the full variable domain: DGGITQSPKYLFRKEGQNVTLSCEQNLNHDAMYWYRQDPGQGLRLIYYSQIVNDFQKGDIAEGYSVSREKKESFPLTVTSAQKNPTAFYLCASSVTNTNTEAFFGQGTRLTVV.

J is TRBJ2-3 and V is TRBV4-3; D possibly corresponds to TRBD1 (7 bases). This CDR3 contains 14 residues. V was trimmed by 6 bases and J by 4 bases, leaving 14 bases between them. Per the germline V gene, CDR1 is LGHNA and CDR2 is YSLEER. DNA of the CDR3: TGCGCCAGCAGTCAGGGGGGAGTGTCAGATACGCAGTATTTT. This codes for CASSQGGVSDTQYF.

This chain uses TRBV28 with TRBJ2-7, with 11 bases matching TRBD1. V was clipped by 5 bases and J by 3 bases; unmatched bases: 12. In germline, CDR1 is MDHEN, CDR2 SYDVKM. The CDR3 consists of 17 residues. The CDR3: CASSPHKGTGGDYEQYF. In DNA, the CDR3 is TGTGCCAGCAGTCCACATAAGGGGACAGGGGGAGACTACGAGCAGTACTTC.

As regards this clone: The sample has other DNA sequences that encode this CDR3 too. The J gene is TRBJ1-5, the V gene TRBV28; tentatively, D is TRBD1 (5 bases). V was clipped by 3 bases and J by 6 bases, with 9 bases between them. The CDR3 is 13 residues long. In germline, CDR1 is MDHEN, CDR2 SYDVKM. Written as DNA, the CDR3 is TGTGCCAGCAGTTTGGGGGGTTTTCAGCCCCAGCATTTT. This encodes CASSLGGFQPQHF.

The chain joins TRBV2 to TRBJ2-7; 9 positions match TRBD1. Trimming cost V 5 bases and J 2 bases; bases outside gene matches: 4. The CDR3 spans 14 residues. CDR1 and CDR2 from the germline V gene are SNHLY and FYNNEI. The CDR3 here is CASSPGTGPYEQYF. The CDR3 DNA reads as TGTGCCAGCAGTCCCGGGACAGGGCCCTACGAGCAGTACTTC.